This entry lists 4 T cell receptor beta chains sequenced from one sample in a study of blood T cell repertoires in COVID-19. Produced via immunoSEQ multiplex PCR; TCRdb's table is partial and in-frame only. Of about 88,000 clones listed, around four fifths are singletons. Input material: peripheral blood. The receptors stem from a human donor in a cohort sampled during active COVID-19.

This clone was seen more than once but under ten times. The chain has TRBV5-1 and TRBJ2-3; D perhaps matches TRBD2 (7 bases). CDR1 is SGHRS and CDR2 is YFSETQ in the germline V gene. The ends were cut back, 1 base at V and 5 bases at J, with 14 bases in the middle. The CDR3 totals 15 residues. In nucleotides, the CDR3 is TGCGCCAGCAGCTTGTTGGGGGGGCCTGAAGATACGCAGTATTTT. This sequence encodes CASSLLGGPEDTQYF.

The rearrangement links TRBV2 to TRBJ2-7, with TRBD1 matching over 9 bases. After removal of 5 bases from V and 5 bases from J, the junction contained 10 bases not matched to a gene. CDR3 size: 15 residues. Germline V gene data show CDR1 as SNHLY and CDR2 as FYNNEI. The CDR3 DNA sequence: TGTGCCAGCAGTAACCGGGGACAGGGTCCCCACGAGCAGTACTTC. This gives the protein CASSNRGQGPHEQYF.

This chain links TRBV7-8 with TRBJ2-5, with a weak D call TRBD2 (5 bases). The CDR3 spans 15 residues. Trimming left V 5 bases short and J 2 bases short, with 15 bases between. Germline lookup yields CDR1 SGHVS and CDR2 FQNEAQ. In nucleotides, the CDR3 is TGTGCCAGCAGCCGCTTGGTTAGCGTACAAGAGACCCAGTACTTC. This sequence encodes CASSRLVSVQETQYF.

This rearrangement joins TRBV7-9 to TRBJ1-1; no clear D gene. The ends were cut back, 3 bases at V and 5 bases at J, with 13 bases in the middle. The CDR3 is 14 residues long. CDR1 is SEHNR, CDR2 FQNEAQ, per germline (reference sequence). CDR3 region: CASSFSASGTEAFF. CDR3 bases: TGTGCCAGCAGCTTTTCGGCTTCGGGGACTGAAGCTTTCTTT.